This T cell receptor (beta chain) came from a study of blood T cell repertoires in COVID-19. This table comes from immunoSEQ multiplex PCR, and its TCRdb copy is limited to in-frame clones, with some not included. The sample carries about 140,000 clones, about nine tenths recorded once. The J segment lost 6 bases and the V segment lost 7 bases, leaving 12 bases of the junction unmatched. There are 15 residues in the CDR3. Germline CDR1 MNHEY, CDR2 SVGAGI. The sample taken for sequencing was peripheral blood. The clonotype was recovered from a human donor with COVID-19, enrolled during active disease. The donor label of this sample is uncertain. The chain has TRBV6-5 and TRBJ1-5; TRBD1 agrees at 7 bases. The CDR3 region has the DNA TGTGCCAGCACCCCACGACAGGGTTCACGTCAGCCCCAGCATTTT. Translated: CASTPRQGSRQPQHF.